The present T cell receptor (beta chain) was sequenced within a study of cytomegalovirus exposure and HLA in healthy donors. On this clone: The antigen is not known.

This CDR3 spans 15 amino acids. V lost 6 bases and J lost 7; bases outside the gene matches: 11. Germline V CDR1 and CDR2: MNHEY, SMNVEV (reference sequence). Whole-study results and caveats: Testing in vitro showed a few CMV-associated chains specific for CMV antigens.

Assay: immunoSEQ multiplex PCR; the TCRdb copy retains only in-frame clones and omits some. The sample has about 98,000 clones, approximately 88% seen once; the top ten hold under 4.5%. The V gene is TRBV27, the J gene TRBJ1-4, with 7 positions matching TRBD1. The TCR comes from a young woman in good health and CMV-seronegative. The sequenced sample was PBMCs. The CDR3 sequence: CASRAGGGESEKLFF. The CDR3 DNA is TGTGCCAGCAGGGCAGGAGGGGGCGAGTCTGAAAAACTGTTTTTT.